The next 9 T cell receptor beta chains were all read from a single sample in a study of blood T cell repertoires in COVID-19. The data were produced by immunoSEQ multiplex PCR, yet TCRdb's version contains in-frame clones alone and is incomplete. The repertoire holds about 35,000 clones, with 75% to 80% as singletons. Source material: peripheral blood. The receptors were gathered from a human donor in a cohort sampled during active COVID-19.

CDR3 coding DNA: TGTGCCAGCAGCGGACTAGAATGGTACCAAGAGACCCAGTACTTC. This sequence encodes CASSGLEWYQETQYF. The V and J genes are TRBV2 and TRBJ2-5; 7 nucleotides align to TRBD2. The V segment lost 6 bases and the J segment 0 bases; nucleotides outside the gene matches: 7. The CDR3 consists of 15 residues. Per germline, CDR1 SNHLY and CDR2 FYNNEI.

The V gene is TRBV12-3 or TRBV12-4, the J gene TRBJ1-2, with D tentatively TRBD1 (6 bases). V was cut by 5 bases and J by 5 bases, with 9 bases left in between. The CDR3 has 12 residues. The CDR3 sequence is CASSRGGYGYTF. The CDR3 bases are TGTGCCAGCAGTCGAGGGGGATATGGCTACACCTTC.

The chain carries TRBV27 and TRBJ2-3, with D tentatively TRBD2 (6 bases). From germline, CDR1 is MNHEY and CDR2 SMNVEV (reference sequence). V shed 8 bases and J shed 6 bases, with 15 bases lying between them. The CDR3 has 13 amino acids. The CDR3 loop reads CASGGIGWDTQYF. The CDR3 DNA sequence: TGTGCCAGCGGGGGGATCGGTTGGGATACGCAGTATTTT.

This clone was counted between two and nine times. This sequence joins TRBV3-1 (or the pseudogene TRBV3-2) and TRBJ2-1, with D perhaps matching TRBD2 (5 bases). Germline values: CDR1 LGHDT, CDR2 YNNKEL (reference sequence). There are 15 residues in the CDR3. Trimming cost V 4 bases and J 3 bases, with 13 bases left between them. The CDR3 reads CASSLGIAFYNEQFF. In nucleotides, the CDR3 is TGTGCCAGCAGCCTGGGGATAGCGTTCTACAATGAGCAGTTCTTC.

The V and J genes are TRBV7-2 and TRBJ2-6; D unclear. Trimming took 2 bases from V and 4 from J, leaving 3 bases between them. The CDR3 contains 13 residues. Per the germline V gene, CDR1 is SGHTA and CDR2 is FQGNSA. The CDR3 reads CASSLLGANVLTF. The CDR3 DNA is TGTGCCAGCAGCTTATTAGGGGCCAACGTCCTGACTTTC. The whole variable domain, filled in from reference TRBV7-2 and TRBJ2-6, reads GAGVSQSPSNKVTEKGKDVELRCDPISGHTALYWYRQSLGQGLEFLIYFQGNSAPDKSGLPSDRFSAERTGGSVSTLTIQRTQQEDSAVYLCASSLLGANVLTFGAGSRLTVL.

The chain is built from TRBV5-5 and TRBJ2-1, with 8 bases aligning to TRBD2. This CDR3 comprises 16 residues. Per germline, CDR1 SGHKS and CDR2 YYEKEE (reference sequence). With V trimmed by 0 bases and J by 8 bases, 10 bases remained unmatched. The CDR3 sequence is CASSLEPGGPGYEQFF. As DNA, the CDR3 is TGTGCCAGCAGCTTGGAACCGGGAGGGCCGGGATATGAGCAGTTCTTC.

The sample holds a few counts of this clone. The chain has TRBV9 and TRBJ2-5, with D unresolved. Germline V CDR1 and CDR2: SGDLS, YYNGEE. The CDR3 is made up of 15 amino acids. The germline V and J ends were trimmed by 0 bases and 1 base, with 10 bases remaining between them. CDR3 in DNA: TGTGCCAGCAGCGTAGCTGGCCTGTCCCAAGAGACCCAGTACTTC. Amino acids: CASSVAGLSQETQYF.

The table lists this clone with a few counts. The rearrangement links TRBV2 to TRBJ2-3; 9 bases are a match to TRBD2. Per the germline V gene, CDR1 is SNHLY and CDR2 is FYNNEI. The CDR3 contains 17 residues. The trim removed 2 bases at V and 3 bases at J, leaving 9 bases unmatched. CDR3 coding DNA: TGTGCCAGCAGTGAATGGGGTCTAGCGGGATCGACAGATACGCAGTATTTT. Residues: CASSEWGLAGSTDTQYF.

The genes are TRBV30 and TRBJ1-5; 7 bases match TRBD1. Germline lookup yields CDR1 GTSNPN and CDR2 SVGIG (reference sequence). This CDR3 has 18 residues. V was clipped by 4 bases and J by 0 bases; unmatched bases: 15. The CDR3 DNA reads as TGTGCCTGGATTTTAAGGACGGGACAGTCCCATAGCAATCAGCCCCAGCATTTT. This gives the protein CAWILRTGQSHSNQPQHF.